The rows below give T cell receptor beta chains drawn from one sample of a study of shared T cell receptors in the human thymus. Some clones are missing from TCRdb's copy, which holds only in-frame ones; the method was immunoSEQ multiplex PCR. The repertoire holds hundreds of thousands of clones, around nine tenths seen once, with 0.008% to 0.011% in the top ten. These data are also associated with another study on human thymus T cells.

Sequencing was carried out using thymocytes. The source of these receptors is a boy younger than two with a congenital heart defect. The CDR3 runs from the conserved cysteine through the conserved F or W. A D gene is named only where the DNA matches it firmly. Where a row states a size, it is once, few, many or the class of an expanded clone; other rows omit it.

clone_size j_call v_call d_call cdr3_nt cdr3_aa
. TRBJ2-1 TRBV29-1 TRBD2 TGCAGCGTTGAACGGCTAGCGGGAGTATACAATGAGCAGTTCTTC CSVERLAGVYNEQFF
. TRBJ2-3 TRBV5-4 TRBD2 TGTGCCAGCAGCTCGCGACTAGCGGGAGGGCTTAGGGGCACAGATACGCAGTATTTT CASSSRLAGGLRGTDTQYF
once TRBJ2-5 TRBV6-6 TRBD2 TGTGCCAGCAGTTACAGCCTAGCGGGAGGGCAAGAGACCCAGTACTTC CASSYSLAGGQETQYF
. TRBJ1-1 TRBV28 . TGTGCCAGCAGTTTCAGGCTTTACGGGGGGCGAAGTGACTACACTGAAGCTTTCTTT CASSFRLYGGRSDYTEAFF
. TRBJ2-3 TRBV20-1 . TGCAGTGCTGGCTGGGATACGCAGTATTTT CSAGWDTQYF
once TRBJ2-7 TRBV7-9 TRBD2 TGTGCCAGCAGCTTAGCGCTTACTAGCGGGTCCTACGAGCAGTACTTC CASSLALTSGSYEQYF
once TRBJ2-3 TRBV11-1 TRBD1 TGTGCCAGCAGACAAACAGGGGCCGGGCAGTATTTT CASRQTGAGQYF
. TRBJ2-1 TRBV7-6 TRBD2 TGTGCCAGCAGCTCTTTGGGAGGGTTGAATGAGCAGTTCTTC CASSSLGGLNEQFF
few TRBJ2-1 TRBV5-6 TRBD2 TGTGCCAGCACTACTAGCGGGATAGGAAACAATGAGCAGTTCTTC CASTTSGIGNNEQFF
. TRBJ2-3 TRBV10-1 TRBD2 TGCGCCAGCTCTCGACTAGCTCCAGATACGCAGTATTTT CASSRLAPDTQYF